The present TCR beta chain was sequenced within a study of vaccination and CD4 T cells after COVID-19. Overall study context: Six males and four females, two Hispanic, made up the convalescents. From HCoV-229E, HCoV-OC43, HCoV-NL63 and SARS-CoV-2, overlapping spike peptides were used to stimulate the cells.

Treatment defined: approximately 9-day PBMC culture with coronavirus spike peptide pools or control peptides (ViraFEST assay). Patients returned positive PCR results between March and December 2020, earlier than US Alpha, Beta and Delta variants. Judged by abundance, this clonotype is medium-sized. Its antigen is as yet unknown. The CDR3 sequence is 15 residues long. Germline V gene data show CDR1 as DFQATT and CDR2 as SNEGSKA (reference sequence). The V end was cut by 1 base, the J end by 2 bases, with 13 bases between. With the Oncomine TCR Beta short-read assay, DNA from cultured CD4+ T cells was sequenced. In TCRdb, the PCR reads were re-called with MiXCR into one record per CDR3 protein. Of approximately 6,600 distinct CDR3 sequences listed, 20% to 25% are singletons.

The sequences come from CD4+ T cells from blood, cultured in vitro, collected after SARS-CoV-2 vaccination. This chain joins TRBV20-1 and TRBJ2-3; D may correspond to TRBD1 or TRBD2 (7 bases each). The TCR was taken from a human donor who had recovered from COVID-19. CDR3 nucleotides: TGCAGTGCTAGAGGGCAGGGGGGGTCCACAGATACGCAGTATTTT. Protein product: CSARGQGGSTDTQYF.